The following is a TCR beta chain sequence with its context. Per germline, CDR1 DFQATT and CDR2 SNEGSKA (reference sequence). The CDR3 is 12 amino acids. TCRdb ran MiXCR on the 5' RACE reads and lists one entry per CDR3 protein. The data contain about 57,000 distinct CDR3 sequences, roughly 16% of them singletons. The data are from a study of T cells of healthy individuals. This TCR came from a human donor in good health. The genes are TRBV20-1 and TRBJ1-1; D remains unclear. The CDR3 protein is CPAGREDTEAFF. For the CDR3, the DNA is TGCCCCGCGGGCAGAGAGGACACTGAAGCTTTCTTT.